A selection of T cell receptor beta chains follows, all from one sample in a study of graft-versus-host responses after intestinal transplantation. Assay used: immunoSEQ multiplex PCR; TCRdb lists only in-frame clones, some missing. This sample has some 86,000 clones, with about 87% found just once. Antigens for these TCRs are unknown. The sample was unstimulated CD4+ T cells sorted from spleen or lymph node cells, taken before transplant. Receptor source: a human donor who was the organ donor for an intestinal transplant. The CDR3 runs from the conserved cysteine through the conserved F or W. D genes are given only for firm matches. Only some rows state a clone size, as once, few, many or a class for expanded clones.

j_call d_call v_call clone_size cdr3_aa cdr3_nt
TRBJ1-5 NA TRBV4-1 NA CASSTGQPLNQPQHF TGCGCCAGCAGTACAGGACAGCCCCTCAATCAGCCCCAGCATTTT
TRBJ2-5 NA TRBV21-1 NA CATSPWGWETQYF TGTGCCACCTCCCCTTGGGGCTGGGAGACCCAGTACTTC
TRBJ2-7 TRBD1 TRBV6-1 NA CASRDRGRHEQYF TGTGCCAGCAGGGACAGGGGGCGCCACGAGCAGTACTTC
TRBJ2-1 TRBD1 TRBV18 NA CASSPGGTGGYNEQFF TGTGCCAGCTCACCGGGCGGGACAGGGGGCTACAATGAGCAGTTCTTC
TRBJ1-5 NA TRBV30 NA CAWSAGGNQPQHF TGTGCCTGGAGTGCAGGGGGCAATCAGCCCCAGCATTTT
TRBJ2-1 NA TRBV7-3 NA CASSFGRDNEQFF TGTGCCAGCAGCTTTGGGCGGGACAATGAGCAGTTCTTC
TRBJ2-6 NA TRBV18 NA CASSPDKSSGANVLTF TGTGCCAGCTCACCAGACAAGAGCTCTGGGGCCAACGTCCTGACTTTC
TRBJ2-2 TRBD1 TRBV15 NA CATSRGAPRQGRSLTGELFF TGTGCCACCAGCAGAGGGGCCCCCCGACAGGGCCGATCCCTAACCGGGGAGCTGTTTTTT
TRBJ2-3 TRBD2 TRBV7-2 once CASSLATAWDLAGVDTQYF TGTGCCAGCAGCTTAGCCACAGCTTGGGACCTAGCGGGAGTAGATACGCAGTATTTT
TRBJ2-2 TRBD2 TRBV28 NA CASSAASGRPGTGELFF TGTGCCAGCAGCGCCGCTAGCGGGAGACCGGGGACCGGGGAGCTGTTTTTT
TRBJ2-1 TRBD1 TRBV2 NA CASSRQGQRNNEQFF TGTGCCAGCAGCCGCCAGGGACAGCGAAACAATGAGCAGTTCTTC
TRBJ2-5 NA TRBV29-1 once CSVRPHRRRARETQYF TGCAGCGTCCGACCACACAGGCGACGGGCCCGGGAGACCCAGTACTTC
TRBJ2-1 NA TRBV4-2 NA CASSQALTATGRVNEQFF TGTGCCAGCAGCCAAGCCTTAACCGCTACAGGTCGGGTGAATGAGCAGTTCTTC
TRBJ1-2 NA TRBV11-2 NA CASSWDTNYGYTF TGTGCCAGCAGCTGGGACACTAACTATGGCTACACCTTC
TRBJ2-5 NA TRBV7-8 NA CASSLLALPQETQYF TGTGCCAGCAGCCTCTTAGCGCTTCCTCAAGAGACCCAGTACTTC
TRBJ2-1 NA TRBV9 NA CASSATGTVNEQFF TGTGCCAGCAGCGCGACAGGGACTGTCAATGAGCAGTTCTTC
TRBJ2-5 TRBD1 TRBV7-9 NA CASSSRLGGFQETQYF TGTGCCAGCAGCTCGAGATTAGGGGGCTTTCAAGAGACCCAGTACTTC
TRBJ2-7 NA TRBV2 NA CASTPSEYEQYF TGTGCCAGCACTCCAAGCGAATACGAGCAGTACTTC
TRBJ2-3 TRBD2 TRBV6-8 few CASSWTSGRADTQYF TGTGCCAGCAGTTGGACTAGCGGGAGGGCAGATACGCAGTATTTT